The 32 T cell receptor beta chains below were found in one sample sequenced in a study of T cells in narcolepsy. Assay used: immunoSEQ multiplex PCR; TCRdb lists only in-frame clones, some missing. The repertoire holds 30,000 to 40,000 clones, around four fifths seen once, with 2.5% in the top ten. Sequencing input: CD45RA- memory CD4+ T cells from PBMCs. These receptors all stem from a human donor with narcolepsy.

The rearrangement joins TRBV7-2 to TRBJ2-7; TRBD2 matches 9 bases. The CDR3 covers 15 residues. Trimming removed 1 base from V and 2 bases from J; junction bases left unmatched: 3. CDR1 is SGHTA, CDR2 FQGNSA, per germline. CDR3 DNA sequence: TGTGCCAGCAGCTTAGGTAGCGGGAGTCCCTACGAGCAGTACTTC. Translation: CASSLGSGSPYEQYF.

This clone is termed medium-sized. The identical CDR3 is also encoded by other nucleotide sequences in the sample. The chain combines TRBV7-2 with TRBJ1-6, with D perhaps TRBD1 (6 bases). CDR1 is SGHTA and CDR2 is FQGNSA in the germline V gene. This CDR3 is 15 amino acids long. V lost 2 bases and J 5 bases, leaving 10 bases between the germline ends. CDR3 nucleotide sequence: TGTGCCAGCAGCTTAAGGGGACAAGATAATTCACCCCTCCACTTT. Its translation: CASSLRGQDNSPLHF. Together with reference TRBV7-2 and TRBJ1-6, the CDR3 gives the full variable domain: GAGVSQSPSNKVTEKGKDVELRCDPISGHTALYWYRQSLGQGLEFLIYFQGNSAPDKSGLPSDRFSAERTGGSVSTLTIQRTQQEDSAVYLCASSLRGQDNSPLHFGNGTRLTVT.

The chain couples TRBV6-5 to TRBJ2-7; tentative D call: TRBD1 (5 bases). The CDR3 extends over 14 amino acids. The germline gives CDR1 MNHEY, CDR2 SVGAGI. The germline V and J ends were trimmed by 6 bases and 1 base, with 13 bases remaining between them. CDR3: CASSFGHLSYEQYF. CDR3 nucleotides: TGTGCCAGCAGCTTTGGACATCTTTCCTACGAGCAGTACTTC.

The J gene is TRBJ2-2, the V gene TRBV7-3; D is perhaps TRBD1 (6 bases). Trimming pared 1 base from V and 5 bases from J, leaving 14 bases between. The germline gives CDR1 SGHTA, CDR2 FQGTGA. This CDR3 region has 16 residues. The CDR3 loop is CASSLSPGRGTGELFF. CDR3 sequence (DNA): TGTGCCAGCAGCTTAAGCCCTGGCAGGGGTACCGGGGAGCTGTTTTTT.

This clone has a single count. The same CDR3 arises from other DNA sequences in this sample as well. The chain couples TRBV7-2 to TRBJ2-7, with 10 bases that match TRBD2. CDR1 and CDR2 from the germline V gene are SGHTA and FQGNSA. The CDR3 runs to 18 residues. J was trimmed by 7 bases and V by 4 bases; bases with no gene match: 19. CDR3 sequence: CASSSAGGPGEKVVEQYF. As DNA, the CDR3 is TGTGCCAGCAGCTCAGCGGGGGGGCCGGGGGAGAAAGTTGTTGAGCAGTACTTC.

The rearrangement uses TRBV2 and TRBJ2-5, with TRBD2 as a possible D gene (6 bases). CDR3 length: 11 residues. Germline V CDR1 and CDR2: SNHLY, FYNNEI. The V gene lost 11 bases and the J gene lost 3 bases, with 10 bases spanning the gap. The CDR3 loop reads CAGGGEETQYF. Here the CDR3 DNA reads TGTGCCGGAGGAGGGGAAGAGACCCAGTACTTC.

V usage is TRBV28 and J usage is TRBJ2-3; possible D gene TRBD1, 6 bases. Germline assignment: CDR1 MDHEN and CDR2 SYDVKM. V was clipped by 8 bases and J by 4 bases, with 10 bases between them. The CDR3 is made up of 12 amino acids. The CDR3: CASGAGADTQYF. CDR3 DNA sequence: TGTGCCAGCGGGGCAGGGGCAGATACGCAGTATTTT. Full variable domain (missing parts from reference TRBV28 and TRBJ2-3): DVKVTQSSRYLVKRTGEKVFLECVQDMDHENMFWYRQDPGLGLRLIYFSYDVKMKEKGDIPEGYSVSREKKERFSLILESASTNQTSMYLCASGAGADTQYFGPGTRLTVL.

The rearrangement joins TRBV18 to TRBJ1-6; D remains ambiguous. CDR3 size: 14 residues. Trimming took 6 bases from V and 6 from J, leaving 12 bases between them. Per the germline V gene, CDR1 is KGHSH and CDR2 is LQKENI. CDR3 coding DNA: TGTGCCAGCTCCTCGGACGGGTTTAATTCACCCCTCCACTTT. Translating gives CASSSDGFNSPLHF.

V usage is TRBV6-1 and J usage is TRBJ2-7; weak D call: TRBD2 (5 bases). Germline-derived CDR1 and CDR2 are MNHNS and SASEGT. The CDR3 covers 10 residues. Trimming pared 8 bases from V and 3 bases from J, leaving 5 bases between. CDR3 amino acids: CASGLYEQYF. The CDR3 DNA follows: TGTGCCAGCGGACTCTACGAGCAGTACTTC.

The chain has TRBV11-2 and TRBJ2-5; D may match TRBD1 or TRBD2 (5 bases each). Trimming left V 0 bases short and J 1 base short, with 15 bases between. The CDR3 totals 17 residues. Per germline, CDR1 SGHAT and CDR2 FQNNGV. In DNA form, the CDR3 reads TGTGCCAGCAGCTTAGATCGGGAAGGGACGGGCCAAGAGACCCAGTACTTC. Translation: CASSLDREGTGQETQYF.

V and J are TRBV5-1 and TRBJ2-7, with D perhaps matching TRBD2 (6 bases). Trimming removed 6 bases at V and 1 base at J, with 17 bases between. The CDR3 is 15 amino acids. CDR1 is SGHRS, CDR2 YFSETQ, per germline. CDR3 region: CASTMGGASSYEQYF. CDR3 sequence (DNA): TGCGCCAGCACCATGGGGGGAGCAAGTTCCTACGAGCAGTACTTC.

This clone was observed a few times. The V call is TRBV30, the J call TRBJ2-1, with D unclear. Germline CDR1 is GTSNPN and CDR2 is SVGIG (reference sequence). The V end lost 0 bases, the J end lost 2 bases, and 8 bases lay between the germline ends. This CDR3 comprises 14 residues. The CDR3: CAWSVSRAYNEQFF. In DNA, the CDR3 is TGTGCCTGGAGTGTTTCTCGGGCCTACAATGAGCAGTTCTTC.

This CDR3 reads CAWSGATGIYEQYF. CDR3 in DNA: TGTGCCTGGAGTGGGGCCACTGGGATCTACGAGCAGTACTTC. V is TRBV30 and J is TRBJ2-7; no definite D call. Germline loops: CDR1 GTSNPN, CDR2 SVGIG (reference sequence). This CDR3 spans 14 amino acids. The ends were cut back, 1 base at V and 3 bases at J, with 13 bases in the middle.

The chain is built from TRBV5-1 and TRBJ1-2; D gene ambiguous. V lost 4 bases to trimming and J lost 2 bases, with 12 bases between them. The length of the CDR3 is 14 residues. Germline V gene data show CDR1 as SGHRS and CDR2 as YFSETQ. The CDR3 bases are TGCGCCAGCAGCCCGCCGACCACGAACTATGGCTACACCTTC. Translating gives CASSPPTTNYGYTF.

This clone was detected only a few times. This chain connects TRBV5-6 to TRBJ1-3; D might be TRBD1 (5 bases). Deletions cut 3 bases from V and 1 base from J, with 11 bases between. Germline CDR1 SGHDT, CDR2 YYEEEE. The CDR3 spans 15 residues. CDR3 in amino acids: CASSSLTDSGNTIYF. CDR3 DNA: TGTGCCAGCAGCTCACTGACAGATTCTGGAAACACCATATATTTT. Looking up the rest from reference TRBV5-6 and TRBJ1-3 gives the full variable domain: DAGVTQSPTHLIKTRGQQVTLRCSPKSGHDTVSWYQQALGQGPQFIFQYYEEEERQRGNFPDRFSGHQFPNYSSELNVNALLLGDSALYLCASSSLTDSGNTIYFGEGSWLTVV.

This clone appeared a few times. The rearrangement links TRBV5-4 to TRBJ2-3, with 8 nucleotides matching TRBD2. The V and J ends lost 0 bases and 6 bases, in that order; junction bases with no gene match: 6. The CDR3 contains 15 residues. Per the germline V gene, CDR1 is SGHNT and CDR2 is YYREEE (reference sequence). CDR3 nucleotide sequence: TGTGCCAGCAGCTTGGAAGGGACTAGGGCGGATACGCAGTATTTT. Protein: CASSLEGTRADTQYF.

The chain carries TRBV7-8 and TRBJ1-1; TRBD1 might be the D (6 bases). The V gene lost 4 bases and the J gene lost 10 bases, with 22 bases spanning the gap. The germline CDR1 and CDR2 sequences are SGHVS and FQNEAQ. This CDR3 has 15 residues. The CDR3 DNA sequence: TGTGCCAGCAGCTCCCGGGACACTCAAGCACTCGGAGCTTTCTTT. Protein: CASSSRDTQALGAFF.

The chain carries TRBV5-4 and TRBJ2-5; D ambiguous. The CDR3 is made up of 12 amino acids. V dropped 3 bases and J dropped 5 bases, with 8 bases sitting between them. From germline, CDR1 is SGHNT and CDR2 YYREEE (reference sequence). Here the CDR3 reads CASSSLVETQYF. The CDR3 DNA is TGTGCCAGCAGCTCCTTAGTGGAGACCCAGTACTTC.

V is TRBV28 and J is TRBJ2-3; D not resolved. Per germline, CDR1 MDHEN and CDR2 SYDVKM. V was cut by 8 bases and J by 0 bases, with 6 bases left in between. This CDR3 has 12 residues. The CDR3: CASEASTDTQYF. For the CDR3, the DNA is TGTGCCAGCGAGGCGAGCACAGATACGCAGTATTTT. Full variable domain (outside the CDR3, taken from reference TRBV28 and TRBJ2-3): DVKVTQSSRYLVKRTGEKVFLECVQDMDHENMFWYRQDPGLGLRLIYFSYDVKMKEKGDIPEGYSVSREKKERFSLILESASTNQTSMYLCASEASTDTQYFGPGTRLTVL.

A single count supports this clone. The CDR3 region has the DNA TGCGCCAGCAGCCAAGGACTCCCCCACAGCTCCTACAATGAGCAGTTCTTC. Encoded protein: CASSQGLPHSSYNEQFF. The gene calls are TRBV4-3 and TRBJ2-1; D remains unclear. Trimming cost V 1 base and J 0 bases, with 13 bases left between them. Per the germline V gene, CDR1 is LGHNA and CDR2 is YSLEER. The CDR3 has 17 amino acids.

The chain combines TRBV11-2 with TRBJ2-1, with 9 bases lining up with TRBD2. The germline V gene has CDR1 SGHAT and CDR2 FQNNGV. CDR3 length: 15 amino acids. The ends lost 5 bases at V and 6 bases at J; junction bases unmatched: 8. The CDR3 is CASSAGLAGFNEQFF. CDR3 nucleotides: TGTGCCAGCAGCGCGGGACTAGCCGGCTTCAATGAGCAGTTCTTC.

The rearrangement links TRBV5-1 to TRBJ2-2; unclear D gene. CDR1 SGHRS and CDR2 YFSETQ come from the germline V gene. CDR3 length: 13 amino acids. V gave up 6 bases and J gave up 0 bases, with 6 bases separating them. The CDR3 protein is CASTRPNTGELFF. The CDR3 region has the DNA TGCGCCAGCACCAGACCGAACACCGGGGAGCTGTTTTTT. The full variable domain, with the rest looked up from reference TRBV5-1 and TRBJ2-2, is KAGVTQTPRYLIKTRGQQVTLSCSPISGHRSVSWYQQTPGQGLQFLFEYFSETQRNKGNFPGRFSGRQFSNSRSEMNVSTLELGDSALYLCASTRPNTGELFFGEGSRLTVL.

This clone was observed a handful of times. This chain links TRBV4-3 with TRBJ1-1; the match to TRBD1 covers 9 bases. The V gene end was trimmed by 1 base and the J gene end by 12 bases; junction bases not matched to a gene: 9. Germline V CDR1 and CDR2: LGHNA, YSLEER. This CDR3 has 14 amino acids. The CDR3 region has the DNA TGCGCCAGCAGCCAAGGGACAGGGGCCCGGGGTCCTTTCTTT. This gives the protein CASSQGTGARGPFF.

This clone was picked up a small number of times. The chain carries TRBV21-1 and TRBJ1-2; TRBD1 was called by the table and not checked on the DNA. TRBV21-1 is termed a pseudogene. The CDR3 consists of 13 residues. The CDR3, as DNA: TGTGCCAGCAGCAAACCGGGACAGAATGGCTACACCTTC. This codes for CASSKPGQNGYTF.

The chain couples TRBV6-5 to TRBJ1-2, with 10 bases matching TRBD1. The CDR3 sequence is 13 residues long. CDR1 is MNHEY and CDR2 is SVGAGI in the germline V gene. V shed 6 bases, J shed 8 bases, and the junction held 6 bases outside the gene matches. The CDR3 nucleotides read TGTGCCAGCAGCGGACAGGGGGTAGAGGGCTACACCTTC. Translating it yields CASSGQGVEGYTF.

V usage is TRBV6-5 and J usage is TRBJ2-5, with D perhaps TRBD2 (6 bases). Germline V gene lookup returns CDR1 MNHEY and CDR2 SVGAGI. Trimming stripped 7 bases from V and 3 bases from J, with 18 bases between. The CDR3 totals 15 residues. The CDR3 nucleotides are TGTGCCAGCAAAGGAGATTTTCGCGGGGAAGAGACCCAGTACTTC. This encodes CASKGDFRGEETQYF.

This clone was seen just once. CDR3 sequence reads: CASNIENLLVSPLHF. The CDR3 nucleotides read TGTGCCAGCAACATTGAAAACCTCCTTGTATCACCCCTCCACTTT. The chain uses TRBV2 and TRBJ1-6; no definite D call. The CDR3 totals 15 residues. V was pared by 7 bases and J by 10 bases, with 20 bases between. The V gene's germline CDR1 is SNHLY and CDR2 FYNNEI.

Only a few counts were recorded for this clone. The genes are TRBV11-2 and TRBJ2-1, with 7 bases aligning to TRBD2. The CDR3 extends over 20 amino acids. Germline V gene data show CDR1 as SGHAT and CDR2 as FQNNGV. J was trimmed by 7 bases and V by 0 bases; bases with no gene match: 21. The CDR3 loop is CASSLELRASGKITGNEQFF. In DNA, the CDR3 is TGTGCCAGCAGCTTAGAATTAAGAGCTAGCGGCAAAATTACGGGGAATGAGCAGTTCTTC.

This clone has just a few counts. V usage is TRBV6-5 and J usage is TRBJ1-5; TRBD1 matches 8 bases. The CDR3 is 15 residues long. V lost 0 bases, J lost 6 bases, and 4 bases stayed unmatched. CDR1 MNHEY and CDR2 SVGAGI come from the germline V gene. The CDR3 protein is CASSYSGQGSQPQHF. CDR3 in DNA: TGTGCCAGCAGTTACTCCGGACAGGGAAGTCAGCCCCAGCATTTT.

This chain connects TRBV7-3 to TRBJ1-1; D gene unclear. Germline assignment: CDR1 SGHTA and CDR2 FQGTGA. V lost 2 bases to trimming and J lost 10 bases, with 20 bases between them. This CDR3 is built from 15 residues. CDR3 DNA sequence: TGTGCCAGCAGCTTAGAAAATCTAATAACGTCTGGAGCTTTCTTT. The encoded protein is CASSLENLITSGAFF.

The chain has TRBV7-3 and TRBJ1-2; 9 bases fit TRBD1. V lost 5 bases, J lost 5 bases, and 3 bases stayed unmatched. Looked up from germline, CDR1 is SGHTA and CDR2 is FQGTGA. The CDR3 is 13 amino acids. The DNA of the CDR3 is TGTGCCAGCAGCGCGGGACAGGGATATGGCTACACCTTC. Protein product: CASSAGQGYGYTF.

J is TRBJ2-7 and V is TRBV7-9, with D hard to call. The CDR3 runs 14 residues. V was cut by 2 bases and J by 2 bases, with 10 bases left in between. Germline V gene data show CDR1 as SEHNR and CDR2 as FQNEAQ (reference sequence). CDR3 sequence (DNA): TGTGCCAGCAGCTTAATCGCAGGCACCTACGAGCAGTACTTC. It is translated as CASSLIAGTYEQYF.